This TCR beta chain was observed in a study of T cell responses to AZD1222 COVID-19 vaccine. Sequencing used immunoSEQ multiplex PCR; TCRdb keeps in-frame clones, though not all of them. The data show around 62,000 clones, roughly 89% seen once. This clone came up a few times. Its antigen is as yet unknown. The CDR3 is made up of 19 amino acids. Trimming removed 4 bases from V and 0 bases from J, with 22 bases in between. Germline V gene lookup returns CDR1 SGHRS and CDR2 YFSETQ. Study-wide results and caveats: No repertoire was sampled before or during the peak T cell response, only after it. Regions 160-218 and 743-854 dominated among vaccine-associated CD4 TCRs spanning spike. Unmutated variant regions are reportedly the target of nearly half of TCRs that are spike-specific. Donors, mostly white British, included more females; clonal diversity was possibly underestimated.

J is TRBJ2-2 and V is TRBV5-1, with a weak D call TRBD1 (6 bases). The input for sequencing was peripheral blood, taken on day 0 of AZD1222 vaccination. This clonotype originated in an adult in good health. Written as DNA, the CDR3 is TGCGCCAGCAGCCCTATTAGAGGGACATCCACTGCGAACACCGGGGAGCTGTTTTTT. It encodes CASSPIRGTSTANTGELFF.